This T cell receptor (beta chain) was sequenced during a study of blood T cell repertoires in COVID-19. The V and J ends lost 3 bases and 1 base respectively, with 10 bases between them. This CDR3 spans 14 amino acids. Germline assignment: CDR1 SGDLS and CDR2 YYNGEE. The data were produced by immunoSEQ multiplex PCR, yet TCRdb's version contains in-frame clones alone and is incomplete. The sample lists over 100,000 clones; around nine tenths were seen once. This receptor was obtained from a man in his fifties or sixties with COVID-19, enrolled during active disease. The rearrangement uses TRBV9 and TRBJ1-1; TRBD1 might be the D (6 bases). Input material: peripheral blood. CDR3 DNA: TGTGCCAGCAGCGGGCAACAGGGGAACACTGAAGCTTTCTTT. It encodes CASSGQQGNTEAFF. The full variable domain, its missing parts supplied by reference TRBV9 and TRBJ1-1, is DSGVTQTPKHLITATGQRVTLRCSPRSGDLSVYWYQQSLDQGLQFLIQYYNGEERAKGNILERFSAQQFPDLHSELNLSSLELGDSALYFCASSGQQGNTEAFFGQGTRLTVV.